These 5 T cell receptor beta chains were all obtained from the same sample, sequenced in a study of technical replicates of blood from a handful of donors. Sequencing was performed with immunoSEQ multiplex PCR; in TCRdb, only in-frame clones are kept and a portion is missing. Found here are around 80,000 clones, 98% of them singletons; the top ten hold approximately 0.15%. The sequencing sample was made of T cells isolated from PBMCs. All receptors come from a human donor in good health.

This chain connects TRBV6-6 to TRBJ2-7; TRBD2 matches 11 bases. Germline CDR1 and CDR2: MNHNY and SVGAGI (reference sequence). The CDR3 extends over 15 amino acids. J lost 6 bases, V lost 6 bases, and 10 bases had no gene match. In DNA form, the CDR3 reads TGTGCCAGCAGCAGTAGCGGGAGGGCCCCCTTCGAGCAGTACTTC. Translating gives CASSSSGRAPFEQYF.

In this sample, this clone turned up once. The chain joins TRBV30 to TRBJ1-6; D call uncertain. Trimming pared 3 bases from V and 3 bases from J, leaving 15 bases between. Germline CDR1 reads GTSNPN; CDR2 reads SVGIG (reference sequence). The CDR3 consists of 16 residues. The CDR3 spells CAWSPYQVGYNSPLHF. Here the CDR3 DNA reads TGTGCCTGGAGCCCGTACCAGGTGGGCTATAATTCACCCCTCCACTTT.

The chain is built from TRBV2 and TRBJ2-7; D unclear. The CDR3 consists of 11 residues. Trimming removed 4 bases from V and 6 bases from J, with 7 bases in between. The germline CDR1 and CDR2 sequences are SNHLY and FYNNEI. CDR3 DNA sequence: TGTGCCAGCAGTGTTGCGTCCGAGCAGTACTTC. Its protein is CASSVASEQYF. The full variable domain, completed using reference TRBV2 and TRBJ2-7, is EPEVTQTPSHQVTQMGQEVILRCVPISNHLYFYWYRQILGQKVEFLVSFYNNEISEKSEIFDDQFSVERPDGSNFTLKIRSTKLEDSAMYFCASSVASEQYFGPGTRLTVT.

The chain has TRBV13 and TRBJ2-2; TRBD1 might be the D (5 bases). The CDR3 is 14 residues long. Germline V gives CDR1 PRHDT, CDR2 FYEKMQ (reference sequence). The ends were cut back, 4 bases at V and 2 bases at J, with 8 bases in the middle. CDR3 sequence (DNA): TGTGCCAGCAGCTCCACAGGAAACACCGGGGAGCTGTTTTTT. Protein sequence: CASSSTGNTGELFF.

The chain joins TRBV4-1 to TRBJ2-1, with D perhaps matching TRBD2 (5 bases). CDR3 length: 16 residues. Germline CDR1 MGHRA, CDR2 YSYEKL. Trimming removed 3 bases at V and 2 bases at J, with 14 bases between. The CDR3 reads CASSHRTSAAYNEQFF. CDR3 sequence (DNA): TGCGCCAGCAGCCACCGGACTTCGGCAGCCTACAATGAGCAGTTCTTC.